This T cell receptor beta chain was obtained from a study of shared clonotypes between healthy human individuals. As for the study in general: The composition of the donors was a couple of women and three men aged 18 to 49. Regarding the study as a whole: Rarefaction curves obtained for sorted subsets showed sequencing incomplete despite large depth.

Generated by immunoSEQ multiplex PCR, the TCRdb table keeps only in-frame clones and is missing some. The table shows hundreds of thousands of clones, with around 96% occurring only once. Regarding this clone: No antigen is known for it.

Germline trimming cut 6 bases from V and 9 bases from J; bases unmatched to any gene: 9. Germline assignment: CDR1 MNHEY and CDR2 SMNVEV (reference sequence). The CDR3 is 16 amino acids. The sample consisted of naive CD4+ T cells sorted from blood. The subset is: CD45RA+ positively selected. The receptor's source is a woman under 40 in good health. The V call is TRBV27, the J call TRBJ1-6; 12 bases map to TRBD1. The CDR3 region has the DNA TGTGCCAGCAGCCCCGACGGGACAGGGGGCGGTTCACCCCTCCACTTT. It specifies CASSPDGTGGGSPLHF.